This T cell receptor beta chain was identified in a study of T cells in Graves' hyperthyroidism and ophthalmopathy (dated by TCRdb to between 2018 and 2021). In the study overall: To identify distinguishing TCR V-J signatures, a discovery cohort of around 98 patients was used, comprising 43 with Graves' ophthalmopathy and around 60 with stable Graves' hyperthyroidism. Whether ophthalmopathy could be predicted prospectively was tested in an independent validation cohort made up of under 20 hyperthyroidism patients plus 17 patients who later progressed to ophthalmopathy. For training and testing, the 100 or so patients in the discovery cohort were randomly divided in a 7:3 ratio. In addition, the study compared T-cell repertoires in thyroid tissue and in blood from five or six Graves' hyperthyroidism patients. After blood sampling, hyperthyroidism patients were treated with methimazole at a starting dose of 30 mg daily, and ophthalmopathy patients were treated with high-dose intravenous methylprednisolone. The paper describes TCR Vbeta CDR3 sequencing of 140 or so peripheral blood samples, made up of some 40 ophthalmopathy patients, around 73 hyperthyroidism patients and around 17 progressor patients.

This clonotype appeared a few times. Its antigen is not yet known. There are no base qualities to consult, and no much larger clone falls within one base. Trimmed from V: 4 bases; trimmed from J: 3 bases; junction bases lacking a gene match: 19. The germline V gene gives CDR1 as MGHRA and CDR2 as YSYEKL. Including cysteine and phenylalanine, the CDR3 has 19 amino acids. Only the CDR3 DNA is retained, 57 bases long and in frame from the first base. The TCR beta CDR3 regions were amplified from the RNA transcripts. For the first round of RT-PCR on the TCR CDR3, the HTBI primer set was used together with the Qiagen OneStep RT-PCR kit. The libraries were constructed in a second round of multiplex PCR and then size-selected and purified. Sequencing of the libraries was done on an Illumina HiSeq2000 using paired-end 100 bp reads. In the original analysis: SOAPnuke was used to process the raw data, throwing out any read that contained adapters or uncalled bases, had a mean Phred below 15, or lacked an exact constant-primer or identifier match. COPE v1.2.5 was used to merge high-quality paired reads, and clonotypes were defined as unique nucleotide sequences. MiTCR v1.1 was used to align the clonotypes against IMGT TRBV, TRBD and TRBJ reference segments. The analysis was restricted to V-J combinations with a frequency above 0.0001, which together covered 99% to 99.2% of the repertoires. A TCS score was defined as the ratio of F50 (clonal expansion) to E x V (chaos), with BLOSUM62-based TCRdist applied between CDR3 peptides within each V-J. Welch's t-statistics and random forest reduced several hundred V-J features to about 13, which were used in a naive Bayes classifier (R e1071). The Morisita-Horn index was used to measure how similar the thyroid and blood repertoires were. TCRdb took the public reads, trimmed them with fastp at Q25, ran MiXCR for clone calling and kept in-frame beta chains. Every entry covers one CDR3 protein and lists the most common genes and DNA from its rows. For this entry, the V and J calls and clone size follow TCRdb and not the study's own pipeline. This sample holds roughly 570,000 distinct CDR3 sequences; more than 45% were observed only once. Of the sample, roughly 19% is held by the ten largest clones.

Exclusion was applied to patients with uncontrolled infections, other autoimmune diseases, pregnancy or lactation. Diagnoses were based on clinical symptoms, serum thyroxine and TRAb, thyroid ultrasound and orbital computed tomography. Total RNA was extracted using Trizol reagent, and RNA quality was assessed on an Agilent 2100 Bioanalyzer. The research as a whole found: In validation, progression to ophthalmopathy was predicted by the model with 70.59% sensitivity and just over 72% specificity, a median of roughly 6 months before onset. A model built on a 13 V-J signature distinguished ophthalmopathy from stable hyperthyroidism, reaching roughly 88% sensitivity and under 84% specificity in cross-validation and 80%/75% in testing. Blood samples also contained most of the expanded thyroid clonotypes (frequency above 0.001), which suggests that blood repertoires may reflect thyroid immune responses. No statistical method was used to set the sample size in advance, and investigators knew the group allocation.

Sample: peripheral blood or thyroid tissue (not recorded which). The rearrangement joined TRBV4-1 to TRBJ2-7, with TRBD1 identical over 9 junction bases. The clonotype originates from an adult woman with Graves' disease, either hyperthyroidism or ophthalmopathy (not recorded which). The nucleotide sequence is given as TGCGCCAGCAGCCTCTTTCAGGGGACAGGGTTTTCCTCGAACTACGAGCAGTACTTC. Translated, this gives CASSLFQGTGFSSNYEQYF.